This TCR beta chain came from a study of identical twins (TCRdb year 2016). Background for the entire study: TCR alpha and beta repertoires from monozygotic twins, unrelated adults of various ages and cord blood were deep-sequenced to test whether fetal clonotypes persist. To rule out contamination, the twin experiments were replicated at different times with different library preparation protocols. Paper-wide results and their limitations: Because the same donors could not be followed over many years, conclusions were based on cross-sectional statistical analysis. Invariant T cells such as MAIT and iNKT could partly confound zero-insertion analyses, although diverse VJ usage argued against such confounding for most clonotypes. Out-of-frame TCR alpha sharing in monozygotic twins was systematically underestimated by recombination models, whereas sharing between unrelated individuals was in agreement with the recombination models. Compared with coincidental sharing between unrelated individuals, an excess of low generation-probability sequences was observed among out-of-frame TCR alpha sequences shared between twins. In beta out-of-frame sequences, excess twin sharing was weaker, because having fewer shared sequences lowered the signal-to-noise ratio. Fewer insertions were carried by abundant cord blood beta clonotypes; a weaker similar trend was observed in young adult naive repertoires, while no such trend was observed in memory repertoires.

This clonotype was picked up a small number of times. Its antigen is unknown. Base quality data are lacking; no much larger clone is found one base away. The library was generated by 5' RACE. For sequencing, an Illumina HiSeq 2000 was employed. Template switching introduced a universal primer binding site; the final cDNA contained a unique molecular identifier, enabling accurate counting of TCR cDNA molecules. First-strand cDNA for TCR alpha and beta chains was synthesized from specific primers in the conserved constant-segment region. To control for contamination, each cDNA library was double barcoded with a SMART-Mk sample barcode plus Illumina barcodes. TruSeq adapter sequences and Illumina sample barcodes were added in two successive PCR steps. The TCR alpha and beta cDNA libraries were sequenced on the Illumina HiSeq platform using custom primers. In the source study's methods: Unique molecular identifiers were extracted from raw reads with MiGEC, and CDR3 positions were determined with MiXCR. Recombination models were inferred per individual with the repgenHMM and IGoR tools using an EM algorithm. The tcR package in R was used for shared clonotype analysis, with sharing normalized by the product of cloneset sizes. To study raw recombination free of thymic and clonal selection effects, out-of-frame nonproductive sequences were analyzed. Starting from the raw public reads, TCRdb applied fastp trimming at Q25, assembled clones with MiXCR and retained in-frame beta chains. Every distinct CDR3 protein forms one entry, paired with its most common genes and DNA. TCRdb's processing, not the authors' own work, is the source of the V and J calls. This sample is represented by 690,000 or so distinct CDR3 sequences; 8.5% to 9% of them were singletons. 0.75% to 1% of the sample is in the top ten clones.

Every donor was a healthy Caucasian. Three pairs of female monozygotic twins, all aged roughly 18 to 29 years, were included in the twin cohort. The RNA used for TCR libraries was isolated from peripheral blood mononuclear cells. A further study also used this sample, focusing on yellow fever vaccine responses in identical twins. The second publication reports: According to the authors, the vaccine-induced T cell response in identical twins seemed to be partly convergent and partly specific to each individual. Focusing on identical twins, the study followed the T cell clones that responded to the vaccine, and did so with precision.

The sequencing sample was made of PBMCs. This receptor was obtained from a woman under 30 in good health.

This receptor has the CDR3 CASSSTDSYTQYF. The DNA sequence is TGCGCCAGCAGCTCAACGGACAGCTATACGCAGTATTTT. The rearrangement combines TRBV5-1 with TRBJ2-3, with TRBD1 perhaps the D gene, on 6 matching bases. CDR1 is given as SGHRS and CDR2 as YFSETQ, both from the germline V gene. From the cysteine through the phenylalanine, the CDR3 covers 13 amino acids. The sequence is cut down to CDR3 DNA, 39 bases in frame from base 1. The junction carries 12 bases between V and J, which are trimmed by 3 bases and 7 bases respectively.